This T cell receptor (beta chain) emerged from a study of blood T cell repertoires in COVID-19. Recovered status in Cohort 3 required two negative PCRs, clearance, or symptom resolution. The table came from immunoSEQ multiplex PCR; TCRdb's copy has only in-frame clones and leaves some out. This table holds under 200,000 clones, around 82% found once. Sequencing input: PBMCs or T cells enriched from blood (not recorded which). The sequence derives from a man in his fifties or sixties who had recovered from COVID-19.

CDR3 nucleotides: TGTGCCAGCAGCGTAGTCGAGCGGGGGTGGGGTGAGCAGTTCTTC. It yields the protein CASSVVERGWGEQFF. V and J are TRBV9 and TRBJ2-1; 8 bases agree with TRBD2. The junction had 8 bases not matched to a gene; V was cut back by 0 bases and J by 9 bases. CDR1 is SGDLS and CDR2 is YYNGEE in the germline V gene. This CDR3 contains 15 residues.